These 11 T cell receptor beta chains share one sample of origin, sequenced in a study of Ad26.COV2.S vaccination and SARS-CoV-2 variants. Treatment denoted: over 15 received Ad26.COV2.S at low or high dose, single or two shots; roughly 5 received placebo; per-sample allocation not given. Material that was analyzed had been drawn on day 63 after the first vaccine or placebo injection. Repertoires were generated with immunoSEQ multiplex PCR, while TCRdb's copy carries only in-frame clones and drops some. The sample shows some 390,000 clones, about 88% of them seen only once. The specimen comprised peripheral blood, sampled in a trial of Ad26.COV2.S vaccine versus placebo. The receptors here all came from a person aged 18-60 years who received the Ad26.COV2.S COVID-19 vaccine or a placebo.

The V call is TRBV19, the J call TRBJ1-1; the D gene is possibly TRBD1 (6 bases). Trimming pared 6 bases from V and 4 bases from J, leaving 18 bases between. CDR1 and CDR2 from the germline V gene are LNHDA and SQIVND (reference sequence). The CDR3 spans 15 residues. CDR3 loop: CASRLRGGHRTEAFF. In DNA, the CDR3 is TGTGCCAGTAGGCTAAGGGGGGGGCATCGCACTGAAGCTTTCTTT.

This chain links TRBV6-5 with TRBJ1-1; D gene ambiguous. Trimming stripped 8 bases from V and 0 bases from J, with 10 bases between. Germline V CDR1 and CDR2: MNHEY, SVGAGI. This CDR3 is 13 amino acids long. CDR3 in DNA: TGTGCCAGCGGGATCGTCCTGAACACTGAAGCTTTCTTT. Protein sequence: CASGIVLNTEAFF.

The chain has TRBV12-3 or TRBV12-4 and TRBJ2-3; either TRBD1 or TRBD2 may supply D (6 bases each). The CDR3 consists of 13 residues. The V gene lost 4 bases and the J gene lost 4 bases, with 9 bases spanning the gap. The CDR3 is CASSSGASDTQYF. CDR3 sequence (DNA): TGTGCCAGCAGTTCGGGGGCTTCAGATACGCAGTATTTT.

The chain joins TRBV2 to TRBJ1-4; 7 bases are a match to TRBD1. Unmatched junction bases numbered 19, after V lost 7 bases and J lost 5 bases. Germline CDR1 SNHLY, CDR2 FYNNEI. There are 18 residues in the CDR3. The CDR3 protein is CASIGDSVLGGQNEKLFF. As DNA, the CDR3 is TGTGCCAGCATCGGGGACAGTGTACTTGGGGGACAGAATGAAAAACTGTTTTTT.

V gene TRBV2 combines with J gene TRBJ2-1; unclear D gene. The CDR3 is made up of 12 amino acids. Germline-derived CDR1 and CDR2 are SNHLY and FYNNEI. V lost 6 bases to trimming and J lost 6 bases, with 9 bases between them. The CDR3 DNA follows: TGTGCCAGCAGCTTGATGGCCAATGAGCAGTTCTTC. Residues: CASSLMANEQFF.

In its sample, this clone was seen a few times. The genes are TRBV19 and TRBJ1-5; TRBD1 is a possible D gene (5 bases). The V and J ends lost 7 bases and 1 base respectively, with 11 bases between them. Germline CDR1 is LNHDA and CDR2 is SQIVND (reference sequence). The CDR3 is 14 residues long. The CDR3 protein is CASTPAGSNQPQHF. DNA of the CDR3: TGTGCCAGTACCCCGGCAGGGAGCAATCAGCCCCAGCATTTT.

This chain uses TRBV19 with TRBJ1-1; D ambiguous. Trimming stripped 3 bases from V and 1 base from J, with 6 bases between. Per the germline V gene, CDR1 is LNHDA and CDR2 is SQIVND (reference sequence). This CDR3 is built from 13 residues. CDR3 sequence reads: CASSMMSNTEAFF. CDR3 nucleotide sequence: TGTGCCAGTAGTATGATGTCGAACACTGAAGCTTTCTTT.

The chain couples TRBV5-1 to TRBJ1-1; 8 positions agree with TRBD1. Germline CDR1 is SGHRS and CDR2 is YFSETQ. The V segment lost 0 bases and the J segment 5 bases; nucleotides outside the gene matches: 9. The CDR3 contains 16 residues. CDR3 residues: CASSLGTGTGSTEAFF. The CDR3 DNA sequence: TGCGCCAGCAGCTTGGGAACCGGGACAGGTTCGACTGAAGCTTTCTTT.

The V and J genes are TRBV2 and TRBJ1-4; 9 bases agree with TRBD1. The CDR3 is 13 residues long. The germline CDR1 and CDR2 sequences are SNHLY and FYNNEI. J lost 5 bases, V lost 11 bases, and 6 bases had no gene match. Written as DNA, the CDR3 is TGTGCCGGCTCCGGGACAGGGAATGAAAAACTGTTTTTT. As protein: CAGSGTGNEKLFF.

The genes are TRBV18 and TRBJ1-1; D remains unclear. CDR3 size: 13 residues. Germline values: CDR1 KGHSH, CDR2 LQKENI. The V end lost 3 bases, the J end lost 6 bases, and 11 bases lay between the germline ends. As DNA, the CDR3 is TGTGCCAGCTCACCGGAGAGGGAGGCTGAAGCTTTCTTT. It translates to CASSPEREAEAFF.

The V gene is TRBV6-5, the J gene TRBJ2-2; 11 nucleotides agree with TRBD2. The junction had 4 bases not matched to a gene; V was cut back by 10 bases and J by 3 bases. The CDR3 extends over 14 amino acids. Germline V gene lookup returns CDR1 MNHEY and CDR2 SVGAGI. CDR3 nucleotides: TGTGCCACCCGACTAGCGGGGTACACCGGGGAGCTGTTTTTT. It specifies CATRLAGYTGELFF.